The next 28 T cell receptor beta chains were all read from a single sample in a study of cytomegalovirus exposure and HLA in healthy donors. The PCR had 60 Vbeta and 13 Jbeta primers. Clones were sequenced by immunoSEQ multiplex PCR, and TCRdb holds only the in-frame ones, with some missing. Of over 150,000 clones in the sample, about 68% are singletons; the top ten hold around 1.5%. Source material: PBMCs. The origin of the receptors is a man aged 18 to 29 in good health and CMV-seronegative.

The V call is TRBV9, the J call TRBJ2-1, with D possibly TRBD2 on 6 matching bases. The CDR3 runs to 14 residues. CDR1 SGDLS and CDR2 YYNGEE come from the germline V gene. The germline V and J ends were trimmed by 0 bases and 10 bases, with 14 bases remaining between them. This CDR3 reads CASSVGGVAVEQFF. The CDR3 nucleotides read TGTGCCAGCAGCGTAGGGGGGGTGGCGGTCGAGCAGTTCTTC. Full variable domain (remainder filled in from reference TRBV9 and TRBJ2-1): DSGVTQTPKHLITATGQRVTLRCSPRSGDLSVYWYQQSLDQGLQFLIQYYNGEERAKGNILERFSAQQFPDLHSELNLSSLELGDSALYFCASSVGGVAVEQFFGPGTRLTVL.

This clone was detected only a few times. V gene TRBV6-1 combines with J gene TRBJ2-1, with 11 bases aligning to TRBD2. The V gene end was trimmed by 3 bases and the J gene end by 9 bases; junction bases not matched to a gene: 7. Germline CDR1 and CDR2: MNHNS and SASEGT. CDR3 length equals 15 residues. CDR3 sequence reads: CASSEDIAGGTEQFF. The CDR3 DNA sequence: TGTGCCAGCAGTGAGGATATAGCGGGAGGGACTGAGCAGTTCTTC.

V usage is TRBV19 and J usage is TRBJ2-7; tentative D call: TRBD2 (6 bases). This CDR3 spans 14 amino acids. Germline V lookup: CDR1 LNHDA, CDR2 SQIVND (reference sequence). V was shortened by 1 base and J by 4 bases, with 11 bases between the two germline ends. The CDR3 DNA reads as TGTGCCAGTAGTATAGCGGGACTTATTTACGAGCAGTACTTC. Translation: CASSIAGLIYEQYF.

This chain joins TRBV30 and TRBJ1-2; 7 bases match TRBD1. Trimming removed 2 bases from V and 4 bases from J; junction bases left unmatched: 4. This CDR3 has 13 amino acids. CDR1 and CDR2 from the germline V gene are GTSNPN and SVGIG (reference sequence). This chain's CDR3 is CAWSQGGVYGYTF. The CDR3 DNA sequence: TGTGCCTGGAGTCAGGGGGGCGTCTATGGCTACACCTTC.

The CDR3 DNA follows: TGTGCCAGCAGTCGCTACGGGACTGAACCGGAGCAGTACTTC. Translated: CASSRYGTEPEQYF. The V and J genes are TRBV28 and TRBJ2-7; the D gene is possibly TRBD2 (6 bases). V was trimmed by 5 bases and J by 7 bases, leaving 18 bases between them. This CDR3 is 14 amino acids long. Germline CDR1 and CDR2: MDHEN and SYDVKM. The complete variable domain, with remaining parts taken from reference TRBV28 and TRBJ2-7, reads DVKVTQSSRYLVKRTGEKVFLECVQDMDHENMFWYRQDPGLGLRLIYFSYDVKMKEKGDIPEGYSVSREKKERFSLILESASTNQTSMYLCASSRYGTEPEQYFGPGTRLTVT.

This clone has a handful of counts. This chain joins TRBV19 and TRBJ2-2; no definite D call. CDR1 is LNHDA and CDR2 is SQIVND in the germline V gene (reference sequence). The CDR3 consists of 15 residues. The V end lost 3 bases, the J end lost 2 bases, and 10 bases lay between the germline ends. The CDR3 DNA sequence: TGTGCCAGTAGTATGTGGGCCCGAAACACCGGGGAGCTGTTTTTT. It yields the protein CASSMWARNTGELFF.

The gene calls are TRBV27 and TRBJ2-5, with 7 bases identical to TRBD1. The V and J ends lost 4 bases and 0 bases, in that order; junction bases with no gene match: 5. CDR1 is MNHEY, CDR2 SMNVEV, per germline (reference sequence). There are 15 residues in the CDR3. Written as DNA, the CDR3 is TGTGCCAGCAGTTCACCCGGGACAGACCAAGAGACCCAGTACTTC. Its protein product is CASSSPGTDQETQYF.

J is TRBJ2-3 and V is TRBV10-2, with 7 nucleotides matching TRBD1. Losses at the gene ends were 6 bases for V and 3 bases for J; bases not matched to a gene: 3. Germline CDR1 and CDR2: WSHSY and SAAADI. CDR3 length: 13 residues. CDR3 loop: CASRDRATDTQYF. The CDR3 bases are TGCGCCAGCAGAGACAGGGCTACAGATACGCAGTATTTT.

This clone turned up a few times. The chain carries TRBV29-1 and TRBJ2-1, with 8 bases matching TRBD2. The CDR3 runs 16 residues. The trim removed 0 bases at V and 4 bases at J, leaving 8 bases unmatched. The germline V gene encodes CDR1 SQVTM and CDR2 ANQGSEA. The CDR3 spells CSVEDYGTSGYNEQFF. The DNA of the CDR3 is TGCAGCGTTGAAGATTATGGAACTAGCGGATACAATGAGCAGTTCTTC.

This clone was seen a few times. The chain links TRBV6-6 to TRBJ2-2, with D perhaps TRBD2 (6 bases). The CDR3 is 16 amino acids. V shed 5 bases and J shed 5 bases, with 18 bases lying between them. The germline V gene has CDR1 MNHNY and CDR2 SVGAGI (reference sequence). The CDR3 reads CASSPQASGGTGELFF. CDR3 DNA sequence: TGTGCCAGCAGTCCGCAGGCCTCCGGAGGGACCGGGGAGCTGTTTTTT.

The sample holds a few counts of this clone. The J gene is TRBJ1-1, the V gene TRBV5-1; 10 nucleotides align to TRBD1. The germline CDR1 and CDR2 sequences are SGHRS and YFSETQ. J was trimmed by 1 base and V by 1 base; bases with no gene match: 7. This CDR3 has 17 residues. This CDR3 is CASSLHPWDRGNTEAFF. The CDR3 nucleotides read TGCGCCAGCAGCTTGCACCCGTGGGACAGGGGGAACACTGAAGCTTTCTTT.

This clone was seen just once. The chain has TRBV6-5 and TRBJ2-7; 9 bases agree with TRBD1. The germline V gene encodes CDR1 MNHEY and CDR2 SVGAGI. The J segment lost 6 bases and the V segment lost 0 bases, leaving 9 bases of the junction unmatched. There are 16 residues in the CDR3. The CDR3 reads CASSYSRDRAHFEQYF. CDR3 bases: TGTGCCAGCAGTTACTCCCGGGACAGGGCCCACTTCGAGCAGTACTTC.

This chain links TRBV5-1 with TRBJ2-5; a weak D match, TRBD2 (6 bases). The germline V and J ends were trimmed by 0 bases and 4 bases, with 10 bases remaining between them. The CDR3 sequence is 14 residues long. From germline, CDR1 is SGHRS and CDR2 YFSETQ. The CDR3 reads CASSLGGETETQYF. The CDR3, as DNA: TGCGCCAGCAGCTTGGGGGGGGAGACAGAGACCCAGTACTTC.

The gene calls are TRBV5-5 and TRBJ2-7, with D possibly matching TRBD2 (5 bases). V lost 0 bases and J lost 6, with 19 bases in between. The CDR3 totals 16 residues. The germline gives CDR1 SGHKS, CDR2 YYEKEE (reference sequence). The CDR3 spells CASSLAVALAPLEQYF. DNA for the CDR3: TGTGCCAGCAGCTTGGCCGTGGCCCTAGCCCCTCTCGAGCAGTACTTC.

The chain has TRBV7-9 and TRBJ2-1; 8 nucleotides align to TRBD2. The CDR3 contains 15 residues. Germline V gene sequence: CDR1 SEHNR, CDR2 FQNEAQ (reference sequence). Trimming removed 5 bases from V and 4 bases from J; junction bases left unmatched: 7. The CDR3 loop is CASSAPGLGYNEQFF. The CDR3 bases are TGTGCCAGCAGCGCCCCGGGACTAGGATACAATGAGCAGTTCTTC.

The rearrangement uses TRBV6-6 and TRBJ2-3; TRBD2 agrees at 9 bases. Germline V CDR1 and CDR2: MNHNY, SVGAGI (reference sequence). The junction had 5 bases not matched to a gene; V was cut back by 5 bases and J by 2 bases. The CDR3 length is 15 residues. This chain's CDR3 is CASSRPSGITDTQYF. The CDR3 DNA sequence: TGTGCCAGCAGTCGCCCTAGCGGGATCACAGATACGCAGTATTTT.

This chain joins TRBV6-6 and TRBJ2-7; 8 bases agree with TRBD1. The CDR3 is made up of 16 amino acids. Germline CDR1 is MNHNY and CDR2 is SVGAGI (reference sequence). V shed 6 bases and J 3 bases; nucleotides not matched to a gene: 13. DNA of the CDR3: TGTGCCAGCAGGATTAGAACCGGGACAGGAGGCTACGAGCAGTACTTC. Amino acid sequence: CASRIRTGTGGYEQYF.

The chain links TRBV2 to TRBJ2-2, with a possible D match to TRBD2 (5 bases). The germline CDR1 and CDR2 sequences are SNHLY and FYNNEI. V dropped 1 base and J dropped 4 bases, with 10 bases sitting between them. CDR3 length: 15 amino acids. The CDR3 spells CASSEVGAVTGELFF. The CDR3, as DNA: TGTGCCAGCAGTGAAGTGGGAGCGGTCACCGGGGAGCTGTTTTTT.

This clone was seen more than once but under ten times. The V and J genes are TRBV18 and TRBJ1-1, with D hard to call. V shed 4 bases and J shed 2 bases, with 17 bases lying between them. The germline gives CDR1 KGHSH, CDR2 LQKENI. The CDR3 length is 16 residues. The chain's CDR3 is CASSHPNPPPNTEAFF. CDR3 in DNA: TGTGCCAGCTCACACCCTAATCCCCCACCCAACACTGAAGCTTTCTTT.

The rearrangement links TRBV7-9 to TRBJ1-1; the match to TRBD1 covers 7 bases. In germline, CDR1 is SEHNR, CDR2 FQNEAQ (reference sequence). The junction had 9 bases not matched to a gene; V was cut back by 1 base and J by 7 bases. The CDR3 runs 15 residues. The CDR3 DNA follows: TGTGCCAGCAGCTTAGGGGACAGAGCCTACCTTGAAGCTTTCTTT. Residues: CASSLGDRAYLEAFF.

This chain uses TRBV19 with TRBJ2-7; maybe TRBD1 (5 bases). CDR1 and CDR2 (germline): LNHDA, SQIVND (reference sequence). The CDR3 is 14 amino acids. Trimming took 5 bases from V and 3 from J, leaving 14 bases between them. This CDR3 is CASSLGAENYEQYF. The DNA of the CDR3 is TGTGCCAGTAGTCTTGGGGCAGAAAACTACGAGCAGTACTTC.

The rearrangement joins TRBV19 to TRBJ2-6, with 8 bases fitting TRBD1. The length of the CDR3 is 17 residues. V shed 5 bases, J shed 0 bases, and the junction held 6 bases outside the gene matches. Germline CDR1 reads LNHDA; CDR2 reads SQIVND (reference sequence). Written as DNA, the CDR3 is TGTGCCAGTAGTGGGACAGGCGCAAACTCTGGGGCCAACGTCCTGACTTTC. Translating it yields CASSGTGANSGANVLTF.

This chain connects TRBV4-3 to TRBJ1-6, with 10 nucleotides matching TRBD1. Trimming cost V 0 bases and J 9 bases; bases outside gene matches: 5. Germline V gene lookup returns CDR1 LGHNA and CDR2 YSLEER. The CDR3 spans 16 residues. CDR3 residues: CASSQDGGQGGSPLHF. The CDR3 DNA sequence: TGCGCCAGCAGCCAAGATGGCGGACAGGGGGGTTCACCCCTCCACTTT.

V gene TRBV6-6 combines with J gene TRBJ2-5, with 8 nucleotides matching TRBD2. The end of the DNA aligns better with TRBJ2-7, so the J call may be wrong. The CDR3 length is 16 residues. CDR1 MNHNY and CDR2 SVGAGI come from the germline V gene (reference sequence). The CDR3 DNA is TGTGCCAGCAGTTCCCGAAACGCCAGCGGGAGATACGAGCAGTACTTC. This codes for CASSSRNASGRYEQYF.

The table lists this clone with a count of one. V is TRBV11-2 and J is TRBJ2-3; the D is unclear. Germline values: CDR1 SGHAT, CDR2 FQNNGV. Trimming removed 3 bases at V and 2 bases at J, with 15 bases between. This CDR3 has 16 residues. Here the CDR3 DNA reads TGTGCCAGCAGCTTGTCGGTGGTCTACTACACAGATACGCAGTATTTT. Translation gives CASSLSVVYYTDTQYF. The variable domain in full, with the rest retrieved from reference TRBV11-2 and TRBJ2-3, is EAGVAQSPRYKIIEKRQSVAFWCNPISGHATLYWYQQILGQGPKLLIQFQNNGVVDDSQLPKDRFSAERLKGVDSTLKIQPAKLEDSAVYLCASSLSVVYYTDTQYFGPGTRLTVL.

This clone was counted only a few times. The CDR3 region is CASSTRYRQGAATNEKLFF. CDR3 DNA: TGCGCCAGCAGCACCCGATACCGACAGGGGGCCGCAACTAATGAAAAACTGTTTTTT. The chain has TRBV4-1 and TRBJ1-4, with TRBD1 matching over 10 bases. Germline assignment: CDR1 MGHRA and CDR2 YSYEKL. The CDR3 is 19 amino acids. V shed 5 bases and J 0 bases; nucleotides not matched to a gene: 12.

The chain carries TRBV7-9 and TRBJ2-3; possible D gene TRBD2, 5 bases. Trimming pared 5 bases from V and 0 bases from J, leaving 15 bases between. CDR1 and CDR2 (germline): SEHNR, FQNEAQ (reference sequence). The CDR3 extends over 16 amino acids. The CDR3 sequence: CASSKASGSSTDTQYF. CDR3 sequence (DNA): TGTGCCAGCAGCAAGGCCAGCGGATCTAGCACAGATACGCAGTATTTT.

The V and J genes are TRBV4-3 and TRBJ2-7; perhaps TRBD1 as D (7 bases). Germline V gene lookup returns CDR1 LGHNA and CDR2 YSLEER. The CDR3 contains 14 residues. Trimming cost V 1 base and J 4 bases, with 11 bases left between them. The CDR3 sequence: CASSQVEGAYEQYF. CDR3 coding DNA: TGCGCCAGCAGCCAAGTGGAGGGGGCTTACGAGCAGTACTTC.